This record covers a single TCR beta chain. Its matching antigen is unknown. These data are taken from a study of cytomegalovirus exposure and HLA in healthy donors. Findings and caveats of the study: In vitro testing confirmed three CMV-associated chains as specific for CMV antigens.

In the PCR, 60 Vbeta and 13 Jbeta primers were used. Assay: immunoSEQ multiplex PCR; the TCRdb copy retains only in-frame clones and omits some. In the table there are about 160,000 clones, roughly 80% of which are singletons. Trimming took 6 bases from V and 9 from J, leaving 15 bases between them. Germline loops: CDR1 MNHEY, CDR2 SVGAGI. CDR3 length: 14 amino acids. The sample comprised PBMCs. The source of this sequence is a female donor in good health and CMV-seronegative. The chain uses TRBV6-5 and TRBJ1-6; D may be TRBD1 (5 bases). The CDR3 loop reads CASSFRTGVSPLHF. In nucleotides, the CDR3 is TGTGCCAGCAGCTTCAGGACGGGGGTTTCACCCCTCCACTTT.